This T cell receptor beta chain is from a study of blood T cell repertoires in COVID-19. Background on the study: PBMCs, B-cell-depleted T cells, or T cells were the source of the cDNA or gDNA that made up the material.

Germline assignment: CDR1 GTSNPN and CDR2 SVGIG (reference sequence). V was trimmed by 5 bases and J by 3 bases, leaving 8 bases between them. This CDR3 has 12 residues. Profiled with immunoSEQ multiplex PCR; TCRdb holds only in-frame clones, not every one. Among 250,000 to 300,000 clones, 65% to 85% were seen once, and the ten largest hold 4.5% to 6.5%. What was sequenced was peripheral blood. V usage is TRBV30 and J usage is TRBJ1-5, with D possibly being TRBD1 (6 bases). The clonotype comes from a man older than 75 with acute or convalescent COVID-19. The CDR3 protein is CAWGQNNQPQHF. DNA of the CDR3: TGTGCCTGGGGACAGAACAATCAGCCCCAGCATTTT.